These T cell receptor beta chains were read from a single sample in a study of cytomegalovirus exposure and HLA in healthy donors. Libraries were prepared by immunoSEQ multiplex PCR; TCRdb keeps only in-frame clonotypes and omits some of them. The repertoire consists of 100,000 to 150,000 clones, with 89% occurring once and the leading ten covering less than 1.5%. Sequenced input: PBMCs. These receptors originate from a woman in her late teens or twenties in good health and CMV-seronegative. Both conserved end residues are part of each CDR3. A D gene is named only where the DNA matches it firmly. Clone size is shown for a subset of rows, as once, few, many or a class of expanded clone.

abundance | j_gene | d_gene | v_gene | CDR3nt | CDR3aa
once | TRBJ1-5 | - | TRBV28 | TGTGCCAGCAGCGGGAGGGACCAGCCCCAGCATTTT | CASSGRDQPQHF
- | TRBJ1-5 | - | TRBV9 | TGTGCCAGCAGCGGAACAGGTTCGCTCGGACAGCCCCAGCATTTT | CASSGTGSLGQPQHF
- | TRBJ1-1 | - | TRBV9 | TGTGCCAGCAGCTCTCGGCTGACAGTTTCCACTGAAGCTTTCTTT | CASSSRLTVSTEAFF
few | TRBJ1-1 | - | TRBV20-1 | TGCAGTGCTAATCAGGCTTTCTTT | CSANQAFF
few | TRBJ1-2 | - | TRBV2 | TGTGCCAGCAGTGAATCGTATGGCTACACCTTC | CASSESYGYTF
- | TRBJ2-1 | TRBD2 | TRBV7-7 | TGTGCCAGCAGCAAGGGACTGCCGGGACTAGCCAATGAGCAGTTCTTC | CASSKGLPGLANEQFF
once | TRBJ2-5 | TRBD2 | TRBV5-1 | TGCGCCAGCAGCATCCGACTAGCGGGGGTTATAGAGACCCAGTACTTC | CASSIRLAGVIETQYF
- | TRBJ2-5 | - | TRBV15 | TGTGCCACCAGCATACAGATTGAAGAGACCCAGTACTTC | CATSIQIEETQYF
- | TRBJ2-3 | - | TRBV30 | TGTGCCTGGAGTGTCGGGAGCGATACGCAGTATTTT | CAWSVGSDTQYF
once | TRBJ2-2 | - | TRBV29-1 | TGCAGCGTTCAGGGGAACACCGGGGAGCTGTTTTTT | CSVQGNTGELFF
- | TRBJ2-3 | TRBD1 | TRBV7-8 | TGTGCCAGCAGCTCTGTGGGACAGCGCCCAGATACGCAGTATTTT | CASSSVGQRPDTQYF
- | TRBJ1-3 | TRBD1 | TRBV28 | TGTGCCAGCAGTCCGCCGGACAGGAGCTCTGGAAACACCATATATTTT | CASSPPDRSSGNTIYF
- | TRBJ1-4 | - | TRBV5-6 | TGTGCCAGCAGCTTGAGAGGGACAAATGAAAAACTGTTTTTT | CASSLRGTNEKLFF
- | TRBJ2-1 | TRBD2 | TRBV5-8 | TGTGCCAGCGGCTTCAACCGGGGACTAGCGGGAGGGCCGAAGAATGAGCAGTTCTTC | CASGFNRGLAGGPKNEQFF
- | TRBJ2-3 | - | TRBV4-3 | TGCGCCAGCAGCCAAGGTGTAACAATGGATACGCAGTATTTT | CASSQGVTMDTQYF
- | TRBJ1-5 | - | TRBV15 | TGTGCCACCAGCAGAGAGGGACTGTGGGAGATTAGCAATCAGCCCCAGCATTTT | CATSREGLWEISNQPQHF
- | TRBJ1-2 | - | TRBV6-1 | TGTGCCAGCAGTGAACGAAGGAGGGGTAACTATGGCTACACCTTC | CASSERRRGNYGYTF
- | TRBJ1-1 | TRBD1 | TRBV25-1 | TGTGCCAGCAGTGTAGGGGGCACGAACACTGAAGCTTTCTTT | CASSVGGTNTEAFF
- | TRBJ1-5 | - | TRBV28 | TGTGCCAGTGCTATGCGGTGGCCCCAGCATTTT | CASAMRWPQHF
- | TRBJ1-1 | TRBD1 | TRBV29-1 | TGCAGCGTGGGATCTAGCGGACAGGGGATTACTGAAGCTTTCTTT | CSVGSSGQGITEAFF
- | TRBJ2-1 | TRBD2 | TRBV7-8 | TGTGCCAGCAGCAAGCCTAGCGGGGGTTACTACAATGAGCAGTTCTTC | CASSKPSGGYYNEQFF
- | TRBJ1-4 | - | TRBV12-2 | TGTGCAAGTCGCTTAGGGCTCGGGAGGCTTGAAAAACTGTTTTTT | CASRLGLGRLEKLFF
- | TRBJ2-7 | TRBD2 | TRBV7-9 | TGTGCCAGCAGCTTGAGACTAGCGGGAGTCTCTGAGCAGTACTTC | CASSLRLAGVSEQYF
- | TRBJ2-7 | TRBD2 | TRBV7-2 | TGTGCCAGCAATTCGCCCGAGCGGGAGGGGTACGAGCAGTACTTC | CASNSPEREGYEQYF
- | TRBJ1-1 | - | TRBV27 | TGTGCCAGCAGTCAAGGCGCGAACAGGGCAGACACTGAAGCTTTCTTT | CASSQGANRADTEAFF